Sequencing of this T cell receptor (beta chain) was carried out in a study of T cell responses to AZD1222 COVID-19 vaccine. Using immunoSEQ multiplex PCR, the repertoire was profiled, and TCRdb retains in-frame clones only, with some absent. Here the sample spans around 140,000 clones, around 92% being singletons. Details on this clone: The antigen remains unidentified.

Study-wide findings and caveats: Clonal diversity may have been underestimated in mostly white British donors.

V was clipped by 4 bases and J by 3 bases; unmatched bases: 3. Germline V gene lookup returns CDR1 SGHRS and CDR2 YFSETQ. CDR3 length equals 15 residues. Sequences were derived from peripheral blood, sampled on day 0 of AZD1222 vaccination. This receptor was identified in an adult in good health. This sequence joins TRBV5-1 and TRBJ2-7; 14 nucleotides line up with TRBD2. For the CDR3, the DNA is TGCGCCAGCAGCCCGGGGACTAGCGGGGGCTACGAGCAGTACTTC. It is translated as CASSPGTSGGYEQYF.